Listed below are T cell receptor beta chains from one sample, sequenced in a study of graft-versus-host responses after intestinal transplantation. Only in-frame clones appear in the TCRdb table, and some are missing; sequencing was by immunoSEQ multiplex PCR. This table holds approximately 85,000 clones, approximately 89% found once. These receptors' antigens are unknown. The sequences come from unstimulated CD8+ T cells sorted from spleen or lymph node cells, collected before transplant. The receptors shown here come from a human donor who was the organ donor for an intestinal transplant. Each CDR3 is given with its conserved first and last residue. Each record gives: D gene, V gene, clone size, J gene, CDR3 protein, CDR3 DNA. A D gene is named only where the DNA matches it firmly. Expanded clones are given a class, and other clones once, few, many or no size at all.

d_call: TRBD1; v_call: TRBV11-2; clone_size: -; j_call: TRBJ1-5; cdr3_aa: CASSSPQGWNNQPQHF; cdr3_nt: TGTGCCAGCAGCTCGCCACAGGGGTGGAACAATCAGCCCCAGCATTTT
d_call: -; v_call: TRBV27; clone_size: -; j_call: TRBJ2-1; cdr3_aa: CASSFLLRRKSSYNEQFF; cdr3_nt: TGTGCCAGCAGTTTTCTATTACGGCGGAAGAGCTCCTACAATGAGCAGTTCTTC
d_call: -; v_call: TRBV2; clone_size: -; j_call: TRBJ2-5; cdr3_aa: CASSEGYREKTQYF; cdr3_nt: TGTGCCAGCAGTGAAGGATACAGGGAGAAGACCCAGTACTTC
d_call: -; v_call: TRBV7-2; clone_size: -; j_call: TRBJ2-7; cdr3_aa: CASSSRLRGEQYF; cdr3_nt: TGTGCCAGCAGCTCGAGACTGAGGGGGGAGCAGTACTTC
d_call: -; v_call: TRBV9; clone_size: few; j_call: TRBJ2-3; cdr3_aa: CASSPRGGVVPDTQYF; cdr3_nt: TGTGCCAGCAGCCCACGTGGGGGAGTGGTCCCAGATACGCAGTATTTT
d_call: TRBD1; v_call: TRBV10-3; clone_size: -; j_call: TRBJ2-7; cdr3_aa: CAITVGDRGSEQYF; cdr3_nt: TGTGCCATCACCGTTGGGGACAGGGGCTCTGAGCAGTACTTC
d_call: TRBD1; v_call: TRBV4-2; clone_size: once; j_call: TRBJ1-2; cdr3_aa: CASSPMGQGAEGYTF; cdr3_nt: TGTGCCAGCAGCCCGATGGGACAGGGGGCGGAAGGCTACACCTTC
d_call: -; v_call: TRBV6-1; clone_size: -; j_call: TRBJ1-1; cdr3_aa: CASLRVWGTEAFF; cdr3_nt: TGTGCCAGCCTCCGGGTTTGGGGAACTGAAGCTTTCTTT
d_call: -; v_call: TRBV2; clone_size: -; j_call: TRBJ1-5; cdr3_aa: CASSIVDQPQHF; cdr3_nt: TGTGCCAGCAGTATTGTGGATCAGCCCCAGCATTTT
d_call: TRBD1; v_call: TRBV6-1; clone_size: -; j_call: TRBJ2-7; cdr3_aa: CASSSFGQGYEQYF; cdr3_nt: TGTGCCAGCAGTTCATTCGGACAGGGCTACGAGCAGTACTTC
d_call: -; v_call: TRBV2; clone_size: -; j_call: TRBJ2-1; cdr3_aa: CASSPPGVYNEQFF; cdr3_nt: TGTGCCAGCAGCCCCCCGGGGGTCTACAATGAGCAGTTCTTC
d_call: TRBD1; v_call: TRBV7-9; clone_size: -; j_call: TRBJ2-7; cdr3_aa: CASRYTGGGSYEQYF; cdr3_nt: TGTGCCAGCAGATACACAGGGGGAGGCTCCTACGAGCAGTACTTC
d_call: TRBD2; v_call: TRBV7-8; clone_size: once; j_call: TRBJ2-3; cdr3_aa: CASSLGLAGIADTQYF; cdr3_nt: TGTGCCAGCAGCTTAGGGCTAGCGGGAATCGCAGATACGCAGTATTTT
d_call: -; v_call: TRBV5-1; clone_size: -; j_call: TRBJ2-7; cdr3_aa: CASSLDPTNEQYF; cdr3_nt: TGCGCCAGCAGCTTGGATCCGACGAACGAGCAGTACTTC
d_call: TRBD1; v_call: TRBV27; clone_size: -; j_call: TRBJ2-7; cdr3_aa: CASSLTGVAYEQYF; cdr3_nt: TGTGCCAGCAGTCTAACAGGGGTGGCCTACGAGCAGTACTTC
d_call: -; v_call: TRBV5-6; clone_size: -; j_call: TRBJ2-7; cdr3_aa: CASTGGYEQYF; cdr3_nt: TGTGCCAGCACCGGAGGTTACGAGCAGTACTTC
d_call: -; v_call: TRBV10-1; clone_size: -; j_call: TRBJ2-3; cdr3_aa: CASSGNRHTDTQYF; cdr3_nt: TGCGCCAGCAGTGGGAATCGGCACACAGATACGCAGTATTTT
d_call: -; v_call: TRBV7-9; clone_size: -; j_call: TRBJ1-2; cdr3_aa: CASSPPSDRAKGYTF; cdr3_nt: TGTGCCAGCAGCCCACCCTCCGATCGGGCAAAGGGCTACACCTTC
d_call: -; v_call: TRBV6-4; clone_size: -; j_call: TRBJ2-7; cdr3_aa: CASSDSVQGSPYEQYF; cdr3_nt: TGTGCCAGCAGTGACTCGGTACAGGGATCCCCCTACGAGCAGTACTTC
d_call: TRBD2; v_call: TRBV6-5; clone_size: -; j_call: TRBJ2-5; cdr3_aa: CASSYSTGGSGETQYF; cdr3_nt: TGTGCCAGCAGTTACTCGACGGGAGGTTCTGGGGAGACCCAGTACTTC
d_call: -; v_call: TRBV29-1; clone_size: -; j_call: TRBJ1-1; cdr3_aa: CSVDRGRETEAFF; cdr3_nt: TGCAGCGTTGATCGGGGACGGGAAACTGAAGCTTTCTTT
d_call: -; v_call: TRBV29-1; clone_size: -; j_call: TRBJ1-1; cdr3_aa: CSVDPHSNTEAFF; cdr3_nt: TGCAGCGTTGATCCACACTCTAACACTGAAGCTTTCTTT